The rows below give T cell receptor beta chains drawn from one sample of a study of Ad26.COV2.S vaccination and SARS-CoV-2 variants. The table came from immunoSEQ multiplex PCR; TCRdb's copy has only in-frame clones and leaves some out. The sample lists about 480,000 clones, 87% occurring once. Sequenced here: peripheral blood, sampled in a trial of Ad26.COV2.S vaccine versus placebo. Receptors were obtained from a person aged 18-60 years who received the Ad26.COV2.S COVID-19 vaccine or a placebo. CDR3s include the opening cysteine and the closing phenylalanine or tryptophan. Fields, in order: clone size, V gene, J gene, D gene, CDR3 protein, CDR3 DNA. D genes are given only for firm matches. Part of the rows lack a size; the others show once, few, many or a class for expanded clones.

NA	TRBV28	TRBJ1-4	NA	CASSDRASSVF	TGTGCCAGCAGTGACCGGGCCTCATCGGTTTTT
NA	TRBV5-1	TRBJ1-2	TRBD1	CASSVSTGTGGGLGYTF	TGCGCCAGCAGCGTAAGCACCGGGACAGGGGGCGGGTTGGGCTACACCTTC
NA	TRBV19	TRBJ1-6	TRBD1	CASSRDRGTNSPLHF	TGTGCCAGTAGTAGGGACAGGGGTACCAATTCACCCCTCCACTTT
NA	TRBV28	TRBJ2-1	TRBD2	CASGGLADSNEQFF	TGTGCCAGCGGGGGACTAGCGGATAGTAATGAGCAGTTCTTC
NA	TRBV9	TRBJ2-1	NA	CASSLGPTIQYEQFF	TGTGCCAGCAGCCTAGGGCCAACGATACAATATGAGCAGTTCTTC
NA	TRBV4-3	TRBJ1-2	TRBD1	CASSHRQGVGGYTF	TGCGCCAGCAGCCACCGACAGGGCGTCGGTGGCTACACCTTC
NA	TRBV6-5	TRBJ1-1	NA	CASSLGGVGDTEAFF	TGTGCCAGCAGTTTAGGGGGTGTCGGCGACACTGAAGCTTTCTTT
NA	TRBV28	TRBJ1-6	TRBD1	CASSYRDRGNSPLHF	TGTGCCAGCAGCTACCGGGACAGGGGGAATTCACCCCTCCACTTT
NA	TRBV6-5	TRBJ1-5	NA	CASSYPVDRGNQPQHF	TGTGCCAGCAGTTACCCCGTTGATAGGGGCAATCAGCCCCAGCATTTT
NA	TRBV11-3	TRBJ2-7	NA	CASSLEGYEQYF	TGTGCCAGCAGCTTAGAGGGTTACGAGCAGTACTTC
NA	TRBV5-5	TRBJ2-7	TRBD1	CASSSQGVSSYEQYF	TGTGCCAGCAGCTCACAGGGGGTCAGCTCCTACGAGCAGTACTTC
NA	TRBV19	TRBJ1-1	NA	CASRVRGSKAFF	TGTGCCAGTAGAGTTCGGGGCTCCAAAGCTTTCTTT
NA	TRBV6-2/TRBV6-3	TRBJ1-1	NA	CASSYSIDRLHTEAFF	TGTGCCAGCAGTTACTCCATTGACAGGCTTCACACTGAAGCTTTCTTT
NA	TRBV28	TRBJ2-7	NA	CATIPSDRPISYEQYF	TGTGCCACCATACCCTCGGACAGACCCATAAGCTACGAGCAGTACTTC
NA	TRBV18	TRBJ1-4	NA	CASSPLRGGATKEKLFF	TGTGCCAGCTCACCACTCAGGGGTGGGGCTACGAAGGAAAAACTGTTTTTT
NA	TRBV4-1	TRBJ2-2	TRBD2	CASSQASTERGCLDGELFF	TGCGCCAGCAGCCAAGCCTCGACGGAGCGGGGGTGCCTGGACGGGGAGCTGTTTTTT
NA	TRBV18	TRBJ2-1	NA	CASSPPGAGYREQFF	TGTGCCAGCTCACCACCGGGCGCCGGGTATCGGGAGCAGTTCTTC
NA	TRBV5-1	TRBJ1-1	NA	CASKAGTGFMTEAFF	TGCGCCAGCAAAGCAGGAACAGGGTTCATGACTGAAGCTTTCTTT
NA	TRBV27	TRBJ1-2	TRBD1	CASSLLAAGGPYGYTF	TGTGCCAGCAGTTTGCTGGCGGCAGGGGGGCCCTATGGCTACACCTTC
NA	TRBV2	TRBJ1-6	TRBD1	CASSEMTGGNSPLHF	TGTGCCAGCAGTGAGATGACAGGGGGTAACTCACCCCTCCACTTT
NA	TRBV3-1/TRBV3-2	TRBJ1-6	NA	CASSQWQANSPLHF	TGTGCCAGCAGCCAGTGGCAGGCAAATTCACCCCTCCACTTT
NA	TRBV6-2/TRBV6-3	TRBJ2-7	NA	CASSTLAGYEQYF	TGTGCCAGCAGTACATTAGCCGGCTACGAGCAGTACTTC
NA	TRBV4-3	TRBJ1-1	NA	CASSQDSGTEAFF	TGCGCCAGCAGCCAAGATTCGGGCACTGAAGCTTTCTTT
NA	TRBV30	TRBJ2-7	NA	CAWSAAGAYEQYF	TGTGCCTGGAGTGCGGCAGGGGCCTACGAGCAGTACTTC
NA	TRBV28	TRBJ2-5	TRBD2	CASSETSGRTVWTQYF	TGTGCCAGCAGTGAGACTAGCGGGAGAACAGTTTGGACCCAGTACTTC
NA	TRBV10-1	TRBJ2-5	NA	CASSAAGQETQYF	TGCGCCAGCAGTGCGGCAGGCCAAGAGACCCAGTACTTC
NA	TRBV5-4	TRBJ2-3	TRBD1	CASSFGQGPDTQYF	TGTGCCAGCAGCTTTGGACAGGGACCAGATACGCAGTATTTT
NA	TRBV19	TRBJ1-1	TRBD1	CASSRGTVGNTEAFF	TGTGCCAGTAGTAGGGGGACAGTGGGGAACACTGAAGCTTTCTTT
NA	TRBV7-8	TRBJ2-7	NA	CASSPSAGFAQYF	TGTGCCAGCAGCCCTAGCGCGGGGTTTGCGCAGTACTTC
NA	TRBV5-1	TRBJ1-1	NA	CASSLGYWGTEAFF	TGCGCCAGCAGCTTGGGATATTGGGGCACTGAAGCTTTCTTT
NA	TRBV5-1	TRBJ2-5	TRBD2	CASSTQRGPQETQYF	TGCGCCAGCAGCACGCAGCGGGGCCCCCAAGAGACCCAGTACTTC
NA	TRBV9	TRBJ2-4	TRBD2	CASSQTSGTLNIQYF	TGTGCCAGCAGCCAGACTAGCGGTACTCTAAACATTCAGTACTTC
NA	TRBV5-6	TRBJ1-2	NA	CASSPPGTSNYGYTF	TGTGCCAGCAGCCCCCCCGGGACATCGAACTATGGCTACACCTTC
NA	TRBV9	TRBJ2-1	TRBD2	CASSVAVAGGYNEQFF	TGTGCCAGCAGCGTAGCTGTAGCGGGAGGATACAATGAGCAGTTCTTC
few	TRBV19	TRBJ2-6	TRBD2	CASSIPGGGANVLTF	TGTGCCAGTAGTATCCCGGGAGGTGGGGCCAACGTCCTGACTTTC
NA	TRBV7-9	TRBJ2-7	TRBD1	CASSPNRGYEQYF	TGTGCCAGCAGCCCGAACAGGGGTTACGAGCAGTACTTC
NA	TRBV19	TRBJ2-7	TRBD2	CASSITSGSYEQYF	TGTGCCAGTAGTATCACTAGCGGGAGTTACGAGCAGTACTTC
NA	TRBV28	TRBJ1-5	NA	CASSLRGYSQPQHF	TGTGCCAGCAGTTTAAGGGGCTATTCCCAGCCCCAGCATTTT
NA	TRBV30	TRBJ1-1	TRBD1	CAWRTSFDRGREINTEAFF	TGTGCCTGGAGGACCAGCTTCGACAGGGGGCGCGAAATAAACACTGAAGCTTTCTTT
NA	TRBV11-2	TRBJ1-2	NA	CASSLPGSYDGYTF	TGTGCCAGCAGCTTACCAGGGAGTTACGATGGCTACACCTTC